The clone carrying this T cell receptor beta chain occurred once. Its antigen is still unknown. J gave up 3 bases and V 6 bases, and 2 bases lay outside the gene matches. Germline CDR1 reads MNHNS; CDR2 reads SASEGT. The CDR3 covers 14 residues. The sample originates from a study of CD8+CD57+ T cells in acquired aplastic anemia. As for the study in general: Sorted CD4+ and CD8+ cells gave a mean 3.2 ug DNA, range roughly 0.19 to 30 ug. Read counts for CD4+ cells (from healthy donors) averaged around 10 million.

Study outcomes and limitations: Patients had under 30 CD8+ CDR3 sequences in common with controls (the shared set).

According to the study, genomic DNA was the template for TCR beta VDJ and CDR3 profiling. TCRdb redid the calling of the reads with MiXCR, one entry per CDR3 protein. The table includes 110,000 or so distinct CDR3 sequences, around half detected once. This TCR came from a human donor in good health, serving as a control. Sequenced input: sorted CD4+, CD8+, or CD8+CD57+ T cells (not recorded which) from PBMCs. J is TRBJ2-2 and V is TRBV6-1, with 9 bases aligning to TRBD1. The CDR3 is CASRGQGDTGELFF. The CDR3 DNA reads as TGTGCCAGCAGGGGACAGGGTGACACCGGGGAGCTGTTTTTT.